This T cell receptor (beta chain) comes out of a study of blood T cell repertoires in COVID-19. Germline V gives CDR1 SNHLY, CDR2 FYNNEI. This CDR3 has 15 residues. The trim removed 3 bases at V and 6 bases at J, leaving 7 bases unmatched. In the study's own analysis: Cell counts per sample came from amplifying reference gene primers. Assay: immunoSEQ multiplex PCR; the TCRdb copy retains only in-frame clones and omits some. The V and J calls and the clone size are those of that table, but D and trimming were determined from the DNA. The sample consists of about 120,000 clones, 90% of them appearing once.

This sequence originates from a man between 60 and 70 years old with COVID-19, enrolled during active disease. Sequenced material: peripheral blood. The chain joins TRBV2 to TRBJ1-5; TRBD1 matches 8 bases. The CDR3 DNA follows: TGTGCCAGCAGTGAGTCTGACAGGGGTGGTCAGCCCCAGCATTTT. Amino acid sequence: CASSESDRGGQPQHF.